These T cell receptor beta chains were read from a single sample in a study of T cells after yellow fever vaccination. TCRdb re-derived calls from the 5' RACE reads in MiXCR, one entry per CDR3 protein. The table has 230,000 or so distinct CDR3 sequences, 6.7% seen once; the top ten hold around 1%. The sample in question was CD4+ T cells sorted from PBMCs, obtained on the day of the yellow fever booster vaccination. Receptors were obtained from a man younger than 45 who received the YFV17D yellow fever vaccine. CDR3s include the opening cysteine and the closing phenylalanine or tryptophan. D genes are given only for firm matches. Some rows mark clone size as missing; the rest say once, few, many or name a class of expanded clone.

>.|TRBJ2-7|.|TRBV10-3
CAISESGDRGYF
TGTGCCATCAGTGAGTCGGGGGACCGTGGGTACTTC
>TRBD1|TRBJ2-2|.|TRBV18
CASSPGQAGHGELFF
TGTGCCAGCTCACCAGGACAGGCCGGGCACGGGGAGCTGTTTTTT
>.|TRBJ2-3|few|TRBV12-3/TRBV12-4
CASSLALASTDTQYF
TGTGCCAGCAGTTTAGCCCTAGCGAGCACAGATACGCAGTATTTT
>.|TRBJ2-3|.|TRBV7-2
CASSYMGQSDTQYF
TGTGCCAGCAGCTATATGGGGCAATCAGATACGCAGTATTTT
>.|TRBJ2-5|.|TRBV5-1
CASSRRGTKETQYF
TGCGCCAGCAGCAGAAGGGGGACTAAAGAGACCCAGTACTTC
>TRBD2|TRBJ2-1|many|TRBV6-5
CASSMTSGNFNEQFF
TGTGCCAGCAGTATGACTAGCGGGAATTTTAATGAGCAGTTCTTC
>TRBD2|TRBJ2-1|many|TRBV20-1
CSARDASGNYGDEQFF
TGCAGTGCTAGAGATGCTAGCGGGAACTATGGTGATGAGCAGTTCTTC
>TRBD1|TRBJ2-7|.|TRBV6-2/TRBV6-3
CASSYSRQGWDEQYF
TGTGCCAGCAGTTACTCGAGACAGGGTTGGGACGAGCAGTACTTC
>TRBD2|TRBJ2-2|few|TRBV19
CASKGLAGDKNTGELFF
TGTGCCAGTAAAGGACTAGCGGGAGATAAGAACACCGGGGAGCTGTTTTTT
>.|TRBJ2-7|few|TRBV7-2
CASSFTSSEVEQYF
TGTGCCAGCAGCTTTACGTCCTCCGAGGTCGAGCAGTACTTC
>TRBD2|TRBJ2-7|.|TRBV20-1
CSAAPGLGLAGGRLHEQYF
TGCAGTGCGGCTCCGGGCTTGGGACTAGCGGGAGGTAGGTTGCACGAGCAGTACTTC
>TRBD1|TRBJ2-7|few|TRBV18
CASSPGARGQQYF
TGTGCCAGCTCACCCGGGGCCAGGGGGCAGCAGTACTTC
>.|TRBJ2-7|many|TRBV10-3
CAIRAGGLTYEQYF
TGTGCCATCAGAGCAGGGGGGCTTACCTACGAGCAGTACTTC
>TRBD2|TRBJ2-1|few|TRBV20-1
CSARRGLAANEQFF
TGCAGTGCTAGAAGGGGACTAGCGGCCAATGAGCAGTTCTTC
>.|TRBJ2-7|few|TRBV4-3
CASSQYDFRVSDSYEQYF
TGCGCCAGCAGCCAATATGATTTTCGGGTTTCCGACTCCTACGAGCAGTACTTC
>TRBD2|TRBJ2-7|.|TRBV7-2
CASGVSSGAYEQYF
TGTGCCAGCGGCGTCTCTAGCGGCGCCTACGAGCAGTACTTC
>.|TRBJ2-7|many|TRBV25-1
CASSEGSHRDRAYEQYF
TGTGCCAGCAGTGAGGGATCTCACCGGGATCGGGCCTACGAGCAGTACTTC
>.|TRBJ2-7|few|TRBV20-1
CSARASHRYGIEQYF
TGCAGTGCTAGAGCGAGCCATCGATACGGTATCGAGCAGTACTTC
>.|TRBJ2-1|few|TRBV12-3/TRBV12-4
CASSLGSAFTEQFF
TGTGCCAGCAGTTTGGGTAGCGCCTTCACTGAGCAGTTCTTC
>.|TRBJ2-2|many|TRBV7-8
CASSLLRNTGELFF
TGTGCCAGCAGCTTGCTCAGGAACACCGGGGAGCTGTTTTTT
>.|TRBJ2-3|few|TRBV5-1
CASSLLGSATDTQYF
TGCGCCAGCTCCTTATTGGGCTCAGCGACAGATACGCAGTATTTT
>.|TRBJ2-3|.|TRBV10-2
CASTGRSTDTQYF
TGCGCCAGCACGGGCAGAAGCACAGATACGCAGTATTTT
>.|TRBJ2-2|few|TRBV29-1
CSVYGTGKTNTGELFF
TGCAGCGTTTACGGGACCGGGAAAACAAACACCGGGGAGCTGTTTTTT
>TRBD2|TRBJ2-1|.|TRBV7-8
CASSLVPGTSGRNEQFF
TGTGCCAGCAGCTTAGTACCCGGGACTAGCGGGAGGAATGAGCAGTTCTTC
>TRBD1|TRBJ1-1|many|TRBV5-1
CASSETGVAFF
TGCGCCAGCAGCGAAACAGGGGTTGCTTTCTTT
>.|TRBJ2-1|many|TRBV7-6
CASSSKVTSRYNEQFF
TGTGCCAGCAGCTCAAAAGTAACTAGCAGATACAATGAGCAGTTCTTC
>TRBD2|TRBJ2-7|few|TRBV20-1
CSARELAGSYEQYF
TGCAGTGCTAGAGAGCTAGCGGGCTCCTACGAGCAGTACTTC
>.|TRBJ1-6|many|TRBV7-6
CASSSGSGGALHF
TGTGCCAGCAGCTCCGGCAGCGGTGGGGCCCTCCACTTT
>.|TRBJ2-1|.|TRBV7-8
CASSLTPGTVSSYNEQFF
TGTGCCAGCAGCTTAACTCCCGGGACTGTAAGCTCCTACAATGAGCAGTTCTTC
>TRBD2|TRBJ2-3|.|TRBV15
CATSRMAGGLTGDTQYF
TGTGCCACCAGCAGGATGGCGGGAGGCCTTACTGGGGATACGCAGTATTTT
>TRBD2|TRBJ2-3|few|TRBV2
CASKLASGSTDTQYF
TGTGCCAGCAAGTTGGCTAGCGGGAGCACAGATACGCAGTATTTT
>.|TRBJ2-1|many|TRBV21-1
CASGLRISSSYNEQFF
TGTGCCAGCGGTCTCAGGATCTCAAGCTCCTACAATGAGCAGTTCTTC
>.|TRBJ2-1|.|TRBV18
CASSQTLSADNEQFF
TGTGCCAGCTCACAGACCCTGAGTGCGGACAATGAGCAGTTCTTC
>.|TRBJ2-5|few|TRBV5-6
CASSKRRDNNQETQYF
TGTGCCAGCAGCAAACGCCGGGACAACAACCAAGAGACCCAGTACTTC
>.|TRBJ1-2|few|TRBV5-1
CASSLALQGFHGYTF
TGCGCCAGCAGCTTGGCCCTCCAAGGGTTCCATGGCTACACCTTC
>.|TRBJ2-2|few|TRBV11-3
CASSFDRVAGELFF
TGTGCCAGCAGCTTTGATCGGGTGGCCGGGGAGCTGTTTTTT
>.|TRBJ1-5|.|TRBV7-2
CASSLVGNQPQHF
TGTGCCAGCAGCTTAGTTGGTAATCAGCCCCAGCATTTT
>.|TRBJ2-6|.|TRBV9
CASRQGYGANVLTF
TGTGCCAGCAGGCAGGGATATGGGGCCAACGTCCTGACTTTC
>.|TRBJ1-1|few|TRBV7-3
CASSLTPSTEAFF
TGTGCCAGCAGCTTAACCCCGTCCACTGAAGCTTTCTTT
>.|TRBJ2-7|.|TRBV12-2
CASRLGVSSEQYF
TGTGCAAGTCGCTTAGGTGTCTCTAGCGAGCAGTACTTC
>TRBD2|TRBJ2-2|many|TRBV20-1
CSASPAGRTGELFF
TGCAGTGCTTCACCAGCGGGACGCACCGGGGAGCTGTTTTTT
>.|TRBJ2-7|many|TRBV7-2
CASSYRGGYEQYF
TGTGCCAGCAGCTACAGGGGAGGATACGAGCAGTACTTC
>.|TRBJ2-7|.|TRBV5-4
CASSFRALAASF
TGTGCCAGCAGCTTTCGAGCGCTAGCAGCATCCTTC
>.|TRBJ2-1|.|TRBV7-2
CASSLPRDQYSDEQFF
TGTGCCAGCAGCTTACCGAGGGACCAATACTCCGATGAGCAGTTCTTC
>TRBD1|TRBJ1-1|.|TRBV11-1
CASSFGDRGLAEAFF
TGTGCCAGCAGCTTTGGGGACAGGGGGCTGGCTGAAGCTTTCTTT
>.|TRBJ2-6|few|TRBV24-1
CATSEHSGANVLTF
TGTGCCACCAGTGAGCACTCTGGGGCCAACGTCCTGACTTTC